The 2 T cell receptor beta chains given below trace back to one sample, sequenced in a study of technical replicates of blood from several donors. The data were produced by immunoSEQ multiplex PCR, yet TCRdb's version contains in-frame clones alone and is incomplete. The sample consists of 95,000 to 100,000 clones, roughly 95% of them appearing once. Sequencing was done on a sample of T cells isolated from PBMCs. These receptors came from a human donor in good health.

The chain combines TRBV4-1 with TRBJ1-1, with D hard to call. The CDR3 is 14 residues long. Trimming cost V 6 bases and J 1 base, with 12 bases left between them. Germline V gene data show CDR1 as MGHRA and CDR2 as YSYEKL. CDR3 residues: CASSHYEGNTEAFF. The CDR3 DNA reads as TGCGCCAGCAGTCATTACGAGGGGAACACTGAAGCTTTCTTT.

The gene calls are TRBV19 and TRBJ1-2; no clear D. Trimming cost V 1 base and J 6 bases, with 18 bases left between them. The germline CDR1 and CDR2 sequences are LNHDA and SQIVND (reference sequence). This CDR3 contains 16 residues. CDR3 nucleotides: TGTGCCAGTAGTATAGGGGGAGGCTCGTATATCCATGGCTACACCTTC. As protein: CASSIGGGSYIHGYTF.